This T cell receptor beta chain came from a study of cytomegalovirus exposure and HLA in healthy donors (dated by TCRdb to 2017 to 2019). For context, the study as a whole: An earlier analysis of fewer than 750 of the donors reported about 300 Gb of sequence data and around 110 million unique TCR beta sequences obtained from around 170 million T cells. Approximately 310 gigabases of sequencing data and approximately 93 million unique TCR sequences were included in an early release covering roughly 600 HLA-typed donors. The genetic ancestry cluster associated with self-reported Caucasian donors included 80% to 90% of the roughly 360 genotyped donors. The aim of the study was to test whether cataloging public T cell receptors could identify signatures of past pathogen exposure. The T cell repertoires of around 670 subjects were profiled by immunosequencing and related to cytomegalovirus serostatus. Besides the first cohort of under 700 subjects, a separate validation cohort made up of over a hundred different subjects was used. To predict cytomegalovirus infection status, the study brought together high-throughput TCR immunosequencing, statistical association of individual TCRs with disease status, and machine learning. In a later analysis, previously published TCR beta repertoires from roughly 710 donors were re-analyzed and high-resolution HLA genotyping was added so that TCR occurrence patterns could be studied. In the later analysis, no new phenotypic data were used to find candidate immune exposures; instead, reliance was placed on TCR beta sequences and their occurrence across donors. An earlier analysis of some 500 of the donors used high-throughput TCR beta sequencing to judge whether each TCR beta V gene segment behaved as functional or pseudogenic. Donor age, sex, ethnicity and CMV serostatus were compiled together with the repertoire data. A later genetic analysis used genome-wide SNP genotypes for about 55% of the 666 donors, treating that subset as a discovery cohort. All discovery cohort repertoires had been generated using a single sequencing platform. Class I and class II HLA loci were covered by the typing at four-digit resolution. Typing coverage varied by locus: 629-630 donors for A, B, C, DRB1 and DQB1; more than 500 for DQA1; approximately 570 for DPA1; 450 to 480 for DPB1. Roughly five DR-DQ haplotypes were treated as single units for association and clustering because of strong linkage in the cohort. Among 300 to 500 genotyped donors of the cohort, an average of roughly 230,000 unique TCR beta nucleotide sequences was sequenced per donor, of which 15% to 20% were non-productive.

The trim is 1 base for V and 2 bases for J, with a gap of 6 bases between the germline ends. Inclusive of the bounding cysteine and phenylalanine, the CDR3 is 13 residues long. The CDR3 DNA has 39 bases and is translated from base 1. The germline V gene sets CDR1 to SGDLS and CDR2 to YYNGEE. The library relied on the immunoSEQ multiplex PCR assay. For the multiplex PCR, a mixture combining 60 forward primers for TCR Vbeta segments and 13 reverse primers for TCR Jbeta segments was used. The CDR3 region of rearranged TCR beta genes was amplified from genomic DNA with a multiplex PCR assay. Amplified TCR beta libraries were sequenced as 87-base-pair reads on the Illumina HiSeq System. Per the authors' processing: A later analysis counted around 72 million unique TCR beta chains across the approximately 700 repertoires, and roughly 10 million of these chains were shared by at least two donors. To remove PCR and sequencing errors, raw reads were error-corrected and collapsed into unique sequences using a nearest-neighbor algorithm that merged closely related sequences. To assign V, D and J gene segments, CDR3 sequences were aligned to IMGT reference sequences. For a sequence to be retained, a match of at least six nucleotides was required to both a V gene segment and a J gene segment. A rearrangement was called productive if the CDR3 had no stop codons and remained in frame with V and J, and every other rearrangement was called non-productive. Following IMGT convention, CDR3 was defined as the stretch from the second conserved V-encoded cysteine to the conserved J-encoded phenylalanine. Sequences without an unambiguous match to a single V gene segment were excluded from the earlier analysis of almost 600 of the donors. In an earlier analysis of a few hundred of the donors, a V segment was called functional when productive rearrangements were above 56.7%, and segregating when the standard deviation between donors exceeded 5%. To diagnose cytomegalovirus status from the catalog of TCR beta chain sequences, a statistical classification framework was built. V and J gene assignment, in a later analysis, came from comparing TCR nucleotide sequences with IMGT/GENE-DB human TR gene sequences. The TCRdist pipeline was used in a later analysis to assign CDR3 sequences and most-parsimonious VDJ recombination scenarios. In a later analysis, every TCR beta chain was defined by the combination of its CDR3 amino acid sequence and its V-gene family, and reads without a unique V-gene family were dropped. As a way to deal with suspected cross-contamination and a sequencing artifact, a later analysis dropped under 600 nucleotide sequences that were highly shared and had low generation probability. In a later analysis, a clonal expansion index was calculated for each public chain from normalized within-repertoire ranks of inferred template counts. In a later analysis, generation probabilities were computed using a VDJ recombination model fitted to out-of-frame rearrangements, and the results were checked against IGoR. A later analysis scored TCR-TCR, TCR-HLA and TCR-CMV co-occurrence with hypergeometric tests, applying a repertoire-size bias correction to TCR pairs. A later analysis estimated false discovery rates by permuting HLA or CMV assignments 20 times. In a later analysis, co-occurring TCRs were grouped using DBSCAN, with TCRdist sequence similarity added in when clustering inside HLA-allele-positive subsets. Repertoires with fewer than 30,000 or more than 120,000 public chains, plus five repertoires with anomalous nucleotide sharing, were excluded from co-occurrence clustering. TCRdb mirrors the immuneACCESS table, restricted to in-frame sequences. Some clones are absent from its copies; in checked studies, under half trace to an unresolved V gene, and the reason for the others is unknown. V, J and clone size are taken as reported in that table, and D and trimming were inferred from the DNA itself. The sample table records more than 90,000 clones; more than 60% of these occur just once. The ten largest clones capture 6.5% to 8.5% of the sample.

This clone was counted a single time. Its antigen remains undetermined. Per-nucleotide qualities are absent, and no much larger clonotype sits a single base away. General findings and caveats noted by the study authors: The authors suggested that the approach could potentially be extended to other disease states and immunological phenotypes. In a later analysis, most CMV-associated TCR beta chains were found to appear HLA-restricted, with HLA associations seemingly driven largely by CMV exposure. A cluster of highly shared sequence variants was judged likely to represent a technical artifact of the sequencing pipeline. Strong co-occurrence of HLA alleles, especially DR and DQ, made assigning TCR associations to individual alleles difficult. Linkage disequilibrium might explain the correlated functional status among segregating V segments, but an unknown experimental factor could not be excluded. In the study, around 160 TCR beta chains were listed as associated with cytomegalovirus. The presence/absence analyses assumed that sequencing depth was roughly uniform across donors, and that assumption may not be true. In a later analysis, the rate of TCR association differed among HLA loci, with DRB1 alleles having the most associated TCRs and HLA-C alleles having the fewest. A later genetic analysis reported fewer N-insertions in productive TCRs among donors in an Asian-associated ancestry cluster than the roughly 650-donor mean. A later analysis reported that several top co-occurrence clusters appeared linked to parvovirus B19, influenza, CMV and Epstein-Barr virus. A few of the identified cytomegalovirus-associated TCR beta chains were confirmed in vitro to be specific for cytomegalovirus antigens. Seventeen rarely observed V segments, including chromosome 9 orphons, were excluded from the earlier analysis of several hundred of the donors because counts were too low. In a later analysis, around 15,000 TCR beta sequences were associated with specific HLA alleles at a false discovery rate of 0.05. The only immune exposure information available for the cohort was CMV serostatus. While some public TCRs were present in many individuals, most TCR sequences turned up only very rarely across donors. A further reported finding was that TCR beta sequences accurately predicted the HLA-A and HLA-B alleles for most subjects in the first cohort. A later analysis found that HLA-associated TCR beta chains were more clonally expanded and had lower generation probabilities than equally common non-associated chains. An earlier analysis of approximately 570 of the donors showed that most TCR beta V segments appeared in productive rearrangements either about 87% or about 30% of the time, which broadly matched IMGT annotations. V-gene and J-gene trimming of TCR beta chains was associated with a missense DCLRE1C variant in a later genetic analysis, and the association was replicated in an independent cohort. In this cohort, only TCR beta chains were sequenced, and detectable features were limited by the absence of alpha or paired-chain data. The classifier was reported to diagnose cytomegalovirus status with high specificity and sensitivity in both the original and validation cohorts. HLA typing was unavailable for some donors at each locus, so association tests used only the typed subset. Because the 87-base-pair reads could not distinguish some IMGT-functional V segments, including TRBV6-2 and TRBV6-3, those segments were excluded.

The cohort consisted of 650 to 850 healthy bone marrow donors. Cohort members were all nominally healthy when sampled, although unrecorded immune exposures were likely present. CMV serostatus was positive for about 300 and negative for about 50% of the roughly 700 cohort members, and was not recorded for this donor. Every donor gave a peripheral blood sample, and the peripheral blood mononuclear cells from that sample were used for TCR beta sequencing. Genomic DNA was extracted from the blood cell samples with the Qiagen DNeasy Blood Extraction Kit. The sample was PBMCs. The sequence derives from a human donor in good health. Rearrangement joined TRBV9 to TRBJ2-5, with the D gene not clear enough to name. The CDR3 is CASSVIEQETQYF. The DNA reads as follows: TGTGCCAGCAGCGTAATAGAACAAGAGACCCAGTACTTC.